Listed below are T cell receptor beta chains from one sample, sequenced in a study of cytomegalovirus exposure and HLA in healthy donors. Assay used: immunoSEQ multiplex PCR; TCRdb lists only in-frame clones, some missing. The sample comprises under 200,000 clones, 60% to 80% of which are singletons, and around 3.2% rests with the top ten. The specimen sequenced was PBMCs. These TCRs come from a female donor in good health and CMV-seronegative. Each CDR3 is given with its conserved first and last residue. D genes are given only for firm matches. Clone size is shown for a subset of rows, as once, few, many or a class of expanded clone.

j_gene: TRBJ2-7
d_gene: TRBD2
abundance: many
v_gene: TRBV11-2
CDR3aa: CASSSGLAGAYEQYF
CDR3nt: TGTGCCAGCAGCTCGGGACTAGCGGGGGCCTACGAGCAGTACTTC

j_gene: TRBJ1-3
d_gene: NA
abundance: NA
v_gene: TRBV28
CDR3aa: CASSTITGLRNTIYF
CDR3nt: TGTGCCAGCAGTACAATTACAGGGCTTAGAAACACCATATATTTT

j_gene: TRBJ1-6
d_gene: TRBD1
abundance: once
v_gene: TRBV4-1
CDR3aa: CASSLQTGTANSPLHF
CDR3nt: TGCGCCAGCAGCCTCCAAACCGGGACAGCCAATTCACCCCTCCACTTT

j_gene: TRBJ2-7
d_gene: NA
abundance: NA
v_gene: TRBV30
CDR3aa: CAWSPGPPYEQYF
CDR3nt: TGTGCCTGGAGTCCGGGTCCGCCCTACGAGCAGTACTTC

j_gene: TRBJ1-5
d_gene: NA
abundance: NA
v_gene: TRBV7-6
CDR3aa: CASSLGPPVRANQPQHF
CDR3nt: TGTGCCAGCAGCTTAGGGCCCCCCGTCAGGGCTAATCAGCCCCAGCATTTT

j_gene: TRBJ1-2
d_gene: TRBD1
abundance: NA
v_gene: TRBV14
CDR3aa: CASSQDPGQGAYGYTF
CDR3nt: TGTGCCAGCAGCCAAGACCCCGGACAGGGGGCATATGGCTACACCTTC

j_gene: TRBJ2-7
d_gene: TRBD2
abundance: NA
v_gene: TRBV30
CDR3aa: CAWSPKAGAPYEQYF
CDR3nt: TGTGCCTGGAGTCCAAAAGCGGGAGCTCCCTACGAGCAGTACTTC

j_gene: TRBJ2-6
d_gene: NA
abundance: few
v_gene: TRBV5-4
CDR3aa: CASSLAAGANVLTF
CDR3nt: TGTGCCAGCAGCTTAGCGGCTGGGGCCAACGTCCTGACTTTC

j_gene: TRBJ2-4
d_gene: TRBD2
abundance: few
v_gene: TRBV28
CDR3aa: CASSTTSGGLKNIQYF
CDR3nt: TGTGCCAGCAGTACGACTAGCGGGGGTCTCAAAAACATTCAGTACTTC

j_gene: TRBJ1-2
d_gene: NA
abundance: NA
v_gene: TRBV4-3
CDR3aa: CASSQEAGGAGWGYTF
CDR3nt: TGCGCCAGCAGCCAAGAAGCTGGGGGGGCAGGATGGGGCTACACCTTC

j_gene: TRBJ2-3
d_gene: NA
abundance: few
v_gene: TRBV18
CDR3aa: CASSRFGETTDTQYF
CDR3nt: TGTGCCAGCTCACGTTTCGGAGAAACCACAGATACGCAGTATTTT

j_gene: TRBJ2-1
d_gene: TRBD2
abundance: few
v_gene: TRBV4-1
CDR3aa: CASSQDTSSGRKNEQFF
CDR3nt: TGCGCCAGCAGCCAAGATACGTCCAGCGGGAGGAAAAATGAGCAGTTCTTC

j_gene: TRBJ1-1
d_gene: TRBD1
abundance: NA
v_gene: TRBV5-8
CDR3aa: CAYGTGRGTEAFF
CDR3nt: TGTGCCTACGGGACAGGGAGGGGGACTGAAGCTTTCTTT

j_gene: TRBJ2-7
d_gene: NA
abundance: NA
v_gene: TRBV15
CDR3aa: CATSRDRNTVNYEQYF
CDR3nt: TGTGCCACCAGCAGAGACAGGAATACTGTTAACTACGAGCAGTACTTC

j_gene: TRBJ1-6
d_gene: TRBD1
abundance: NA
v_gene: TRBV7-9
CDR3aa: CATRDRDNSPLHF
CDR3nt: TGTGCCACCAGGGACAGGGATAATTCACCCCTCCACTTT

j_gene: TRBJ1-5
d_gene: NA
abundance: once
v_gene: TRBV5-1
CDR3aa: CASSAAGGNQPQHF
CDR3nt: TGCGCCAGCAGCGCTGCAGGGGGCAATCAGCCCCAGCATTTT

j_gene: TRBJ1-5
d_gene: NA
abundance: NA
v_gene: TRBV7-9
CDR3aa: CASSFGGDQPQHF
CDR3nt: TGTGCCAGCAGCTTCGGGGGAGATCAGCCCCAGCATTTT

j_gene: TRBJ2-3
d_gene: TRBD2
abundance: once
v_gene: TRBV11-3
CDR3aa: CASTSQRGGTDTQYF
CDR3nt: TGTGCCAGCACCAGCCAGCGGGGGGGCACAGATACGCAGTATTTT

j_gene: TRBJ2-7
d_gene: TRBD1
abundance: NA
v_gene: TRBV19
CDR3aa: CASSPQQGAGYEQYF
CDR3nt: TGTGCCAGTAGTCCACAACAGGGGGCGGGGTACGAGCAGTACTTC

j_gene: TRBJ2-5
d_gene: TRBD2
abundance: few
v_gene: TRBV19
CDR3aa: CASSPSAPAGLQETQYF
CDR3nt: TGTGCCAGTAGTCCATCAGCCCCAGCGGGGCTCCAAGAGACCCAGTACTTC

j_gene: TRBJ1-1
d_gene: NA
abundance: NA
v_gene: TRBV6-6
CDR3aa: CASNVGRGVETEAFF
CDR3nt: TGTGCCAGCAACGTCGGCAGGGGAGTTGAGACTGAAGCTTTCTTT

j_gene: TRBJ1-6
d_gene: NA
abundance: NA
v_gene: TRBV5-4
CDR3aa: CASSLGTQHNSPLHF
CDR3nt: TGTGCCAGCAGCTTGGGTACACAGCATAATTCACCCCTCCACTTT

j_gene: TRBJ2-7
d_gene: TRBD1
abundance: NA
v_gene: TRBV27
CDR3aa: CASANTGAQEQYF
CDR3nt: TGTGCCAGCGCGAATACAGGGGCTCAAGAGCAGTACTTC

j_gene: TRBJ2-1
d_gene: TRBD1
abundance: NA
v_gene: TRBV5-1
CDR3aa: CASSRLTGQGYNEQFF
CDR3nt: TGCGCCAGCAGCAGACTTACGGGACAGGGGTACAATGAGCAGTTCTTC

j_gene: TRBJ1-2
d_gene: NA
abundance: NA
v_gene: TRBV7-9
CDR3aa: CASSLGDTYGYTF
CDR3nt: TGTGCCAGCAGCTTAGGAGACACCTATGGCTACACCTTC

j_gene: TRBJ2-7
d_gene: NA
abundance: NA
v_gene: TRBV2
CDR3aa: CASSTVDEQYF
CDR3nt: TGTGCCAGCAGCACAGTCGACGAGCAGTACTTC

j_gene: TRBJ2-2
d_gene: TRBD2
abundance: NA
v_gene: TRBV2
CDR3aa: CASSGPAGSTGELFF
CDR3nt: TGTGCCAGCAGCGGCCCAGCGGGGAGCACCGGGGAGCTGTTTTTT

j_gene: TRBJ1-1
d_gene: NA
abundance: few
v_gene: TRBV19
CDR3aa: CASSMQINTEAFF
CDR3nt: TGTGCCAGTAGTATGCAGATAAACACTGAAGCTTTCTTT

j_gene: TRBJ1-2
d_gene: NA
abundance: NA
v_gene: TRBV4-2
CDR3aa: CASSQERSGSSYGYTF
CDR3nt: TGTGCCAGCAGCCAAGAACGGTCCGGTTCTAGCTATGGCTACACCTTC

j_gene: TRBJ2-2
d_gene: NA
abundance: NA
v_gene: TRBV19
CDR3aa: CASSIGRGGPGELFF
CDR3nt: TGTGCCAGTAGTATCGGTAGGGGCGGACCCGGGGAGCTGTTTTTT

j_gene: TRBJ2-3
d_gene: TRBD2
abundance: NA
v_gene: TRBV7-6
CDR3aa: CASSLKLPGLAVTDTQYF
CDR3nt: TGTGCCAGCAGCTTGAAACTGCCGGGACTAGCGGTCACAGATACGCAGTATTTT

j_gene: TRBJ2-2
d_gene: NA
abundance: NA
v_gene: TRBV25-1
CDR3aa: CASSQGSTGELFF
CDR3nt: TGTGCCAGCAGCCAGGGGAGCACCGGGGAGCTGTTTTTT

j_gene: TRBJ2-1
d_gene: NA
abundance: NA
v_gene: TRBV19
CDR3aa: CASSIDRQNYNEQFF
CDR3nt: TGTGCCAGTAGTATAGATAGACAGAACTACAATGAGCAGTTCTTC

j_gene: TRBJ2-2
d_gene: TRBD1
abundance: few
v_gene: TRBV9
CDR3aa: CASSVYWDTGGADTGELFF
CDR3nt: TGTGCCAGCAGCGTATATTGGGACACAGGGGGCGCGGACACCGGGGAGCTGTTTTTT

j_gene: TRBJ1-1
d_gene: NA
abundance: NA
v_gene: TRBV4-2
CDR3aa: CASSYRDMNTEAFF
CDR3nt: TGTGCCAGCAGCTACCGGGACATGAACACTGAAGCTTTCTTT

j_gene: TRBJ1-6
d_gene: TRBD1
abundance: NA
v_gene: TRBV25-1
CDR3aa: CASNPGQGNSPLHF
CDR3nt: TGTGCCAGCAACCCGGGACAGGGGAATTCACCCCTCCACTTT

j_gene: TRBJ2-7
d_gene: NA
abundance: NA
v_gene: TRBV7-9
CDR3aa: CASSYRVSYEQYF
CDR3nt: TGTGCCAGCAGCTATCGGGTCTCCTACGAGCAGTACTTC

j_gene: TRBJ2-7
d_gene: NA
abundance: few
v_gene: TRBV30
CDR3aa: CAWTAGAGYEQYF
CDR3nt: TGTGCCTGGACCGCAGGGGCTGGGTACGAGCAGTACTTC

j_gene: TRBJ2-3
d_gene: TRBD1
abundance: few
v_gene: TRBV18
CDR3aa: CASSLNSQGAKTDTQYF
CDR3nt: TGTGCCAGCTCGCTAAACTCACAGGGGGCCAAGACAGATACGCAGTATTTT

j_gene: TRBJ2-1
d_gene: TRBD1
abundance: NA
v_gene: TRBV7-9
CDR3aa: CASSLNRDSYNEQFF
CDR3nt: TGTGCCAGCAGCTTAAACCGGGACAGTTACAATGAGCAGTTCTTC

j_gene: TRBJ2-7
d_gene: TRBD2
abundance: NA
v_gene: TRBV19
CDR3aa: CASSIDRAGTSGVSPYEQYF
CDR3nt: TGTGCCAGTAGTATAGACAGAGCCGGGACTAGCGGGGTTTCACCTTACGAGCAGTACTTC

j_gene: TRBJ2-1
d_gene: NA
abundance: NA
v_gene: TRBV5-1
CDR3aa: CASSLISYNEQFF
CDR3nt: TGCGCCAGCAGCTTGATCAGTTACAATGAGCAGTTCTTC

j_gene: TRBJ2-7
d_gene: TRBD2
abundance: NA
v_gene: TRBV5-1
CDR3aa: CASSSGLAGGLSSYEQYF
CDR3nt: TGCGCCAGCAGCTCTGGACTAGCGGGGGGCCTAAGCTCCTACGAGCAGTACTTC

j_gene: TRBJ1-1
d_gene: TRBD1
abundance: once
v_gene: TRBV29-1
CDR3aa: CSVEATGERTEAFF
CDR3nt: TGCAGCGTTGAGGCGACAGGGGAAAGGACTGAAGCTTTCTTT